This is a list of T cell receptor beta chains from one sample in a study of cytomegalovirus exposure and HLA in healthy donors. Here immunoSEQ multiplex PCR was the method, and the copy in TCRdb shows in-frame clones only, minus some. The data hold about 180,000 clones, with about 80% observed a single time. Material: PBMCs. These receptors came from a man in his sixties in good health and CMV-seronegative. Each CDR3 is given with its conserved first and last residue. Each record gives: V gene, J gene, clone size, D gene, CDR3 DNA, CDR3 protein. A D gene is named only where the DNA matches it firmly. Size tells how often a clone was seen (once, few, many) or the class of an expanded clone, and some rows leave it out.

v_gene: TRBV7-9; j_gene: TRBJ2-5; abundance: NA; d_gene: TRBD2; CDR3nt: TGTGCCAGCAGCCTGGGTGCGGGGGGCGCAGAGACCCAGTACTTC; CDR3aa: CASSLGAGGAETQYF
v_gene: TRBV29-1; j_gene: TRBJ1-3; abundance: NA; d_gene: NA; CDR3nt: TGCAGCGTTGCTGGGGGATGGGACACAGGAAACACCATATATTTT; CDR3aa: CSVAGGWDTGNTIYF
v_gene: TRBV10-3; j_gene: TRBJ1-1; abundance: NA; d_gene: NA; CDR3nt: TGTGCCATCAGTGGGCCCAGAAACACTGAAGCTTTCTTT; CDR3aa: CAISGPRNTEAFF
v_gene: TRBV5-4; j_gene: TRBJ1-2; abundance: NA; d_gene: TRBD1; CDR3nt: TGTGCCAGCAGCCTAGAGACAGGGTTTCGCTATGGCTACACCTTC; CDR3aa: CASSLETGFRYGYTF
v_gene: TRBV5-4; j_gene: TRBJ2-5; abundance: NA; d_gene: TRBD1; CDR3nt: TGTGCCAGCAGCTGGGACAGCCCCCAAGAGACCCAGTACTTC; CDR3aa: CASSWDSPQETQYF
v_gene: TRBV5-1; j_gene: TRBJ2-5; abundance: few; d_gene: TRBD2; CDR3nt: TGCGCCAGCAGCCCCACGGGGCAGCGGGGGGGCTCTTACCAAGAGACCCAGTACTTC; CDR3aa: CASSPTGQRGGSYQETQYF
v_gene: TRBV12-5; j_gene: TRBJ2-3; abundance: NA; d_gene: NA; CDR3nt: TGTGCTAGTGGTACGGTTAATACGCAGTATTTT; CDR3aa: CASGTVNTQYF
v_gene: TRBV7-3; j_gene: TRBJ1-2; abundance: NA; d_gene: TRBD1; CDR3nt: TGTGCCAGCAGCACCACAGGGACAGTTAACTATGGCTACACCTTC; CDR3aa: CASSTTGTVNYGYTF
v_gene: TRBV18; j_gene: TRBJ2-3; abundance: NA; d_gene: TRBD2; CDR3nt: TGTGCCAGCTCAGGATGGGACTACACAGATACGCAGTATTTT; CDR3aa: CASSGWDYTDTQYF
v_gene: TRBV27; j_gene: TRBJ2-7; abundance: NA; d_gene: TRBD2; CDR3nt: TGTGCCAGCAGTCGCCGAAGCGGGACTAGTATCGCCTACGAGCAGTACTTC; CDR3aa: CASSRRSGTSIAYEQYF
v_gene: TRBV6-6; j_gene: TRBJ1-2; abundance: NA; d_gene: TRBD1; CDR3nt: TGTGCCAGCAGAGGTTCCGGGACAGCTAACTATGGCTACACCTTC; CDR3aa: CASRGSGTANYGYTF
v_gene: TRBV28; j_gene: TRBJ2-7; abundance: NA; d_gene: NA; CDR3nt: TGTGCCAGCAGTTTGGAGGGCCCTCTACTTCCCTACGAGCAGTACTTC; CDR3aa: CASSLEGPLLPYEQYF
v_gene: TRBV27; j_gene: TRBJ2-7; abundance: NA; d_gene: NA; CDR3nt: TGTGCCAGCAGAAGCCGGGACTTTGAAACCTACGAGCAGTACTTC; CDR3aa: CASRSRDFETYEQYF
v_gene: TRBV27; j_gene: TRBJ2-2; abundance: few; d_gene: TRBD2; CDR3nt: TGTGCCAGCAGTTCCCTAACAATAGCGGGAGGGCCCATGGCCGGGGAGCTGTTTTTT; CDR3aa: CASSSLTIAGGPMAGELFF
v_gene: TRBV9; j_gene: TRBJ2-1; abundance: NA; d_gene: TRBD1; CDR3nt: TGTGCCAGCAGCATAAGGGACAGGGGATTAACCAATGAGCAGTTCTTC; CDR3aa: CASSIRDRGLTNEQFF
v_gene: TRBV19; j_gene: TRBJ1-6; abundance: NA; d_gene: TRBD1; CDR3nt: TGTGCCAGTAGCCCCAACAGGGGGTCGGATTCACCCCTCCACTTT; CDR3aa: CASSPNRGSDSPLHF
v_gene: TRBV7-6; j_gene: TRBJ2-7; abundance: NA; d_gene: TRBD1; CDR3nt: TGTGCCAGCAGCTTGACAGGGGAAATCCACGAGCAGTACTTC; CDR3aa: CASSLTGEIHEQYF
v_gene: TRBV19; j_gene: TRBJ1-1; abundance: once; d_gene: TRBD1; CDR3nt: TGTGCCAGTAGTCCCACAGGGGAGAGGGCTGATAAAGCTTTCTTT; CDR3aa: CASSPTGERADKAFF
v_gene: TRBV6-5; j_gene: TRBJ1-5; abundance: NA; d_gene: NA; CDR3nt: TGTGCCAGCAATCCAGGATCCCATAGCAATCAGCCCCAGCATTTT; CDR3aa: CASNPGSHSNQPQHF
v_gene: TRBV5-1; j_gene: TRBJ2-1; abundance: NA; d_gene: TRBD2; CDR3nt: TGCGCCAGCAGCCTAGGAGCCTCGCGGGGAGTAGCGGGAGGGGTCTACAATGAGCAGTTCTTC; CDR3aa: CASSLGASRGVAGGVYNEQFF
v_gene: TRBV4-1; j_gene: TRBJ2-7; abundance: NA; d_gene: NA; CDR3nt: TGCGCCAGCAGCCACGCCTTTAAGGGGCGAGGCGAGCAGTACTTC; CDR3aa: CASSHAFKGRGEQYF
v_gene: TRBV29-1; j_gene: TRBJ2-1; abundance: NA; d_gene: NA; CDR3nt: TGCAGCGTTCGCCAGGGATACAATGAGCAGTTCTTC; CDR3aa: CSVRQGYNEQFF
v_gene: TRBV21-1; j_gene: TRBJ1-2; abundance: NA; d_gene: NA; CDR3nt: TGTGCCAGCGTCGCAGGGGTCGATGGCTACCCCTTC; CDR3aa: CASVAGVDGYPF
v_gene: TRBV5-6; j_gene: TRBJ2-1; abundance: NA; d_gene: TRBD1; CDR3nt: TGTGCCAGCAGCAAGGGACAGTGGTACAATGAGCAGTTCTTC; CDR3aa: CASSKGQWYNEQFF
v_gene: TRBV6-4; j_gene: TRBJ2-1; abundance: NA; d_gene: NA; CDR3nt: TGTGCCAGCAGTGAGGAGGGTCCTGATGAGCAGTTCTTC; CDR3aa: CASSEEGPDEQFF
v_gene: TRBV25-1; j_gene: TRBJ1-1; abundance: NA; d_gene: NA; CDR3nt: TGTGCCAGCAGGGGGGGGGCTTTCTTT; CDR3aa: CASRGGAFF
v_gene: TRBV12-5; j_gene: TRBJ1-4; abundance: few; d_gene: NA; CDR3nt: TGTGCTAGTGCTGGGGGGACTATCGAAAAACTGTTTTTT; CDR3aa: CASAGGTIEKLFF
v_gene: TRBV9; j_gene: TRBJ2-7; abundance: NA; d_gene: TRBD2; CDR3nt: TGTGCCAGCAGCGCGGGACTAGCGGCGACCTACGAGCAGTACTTC; CDR3aa: CASSAGLAATYEQYF